The source of this TCR beta chain is a study of blood T cells in healthy people across ages. About the research overall: Template switching picked up about one barcoded beta molecule for each two T cells. Study-level findings and limits: Among long-lived donors, naive CD4+ cells were more numerous and diversity higher than in aged donors. The study regarded diversity estimates from one million T cells as underestimates.

Drawn from each donor were roughly 9.4 milliliters of peripheral blood. A J-beta primer mix and a sample-barcoded 5' primer were used in a second PCR of about 7 to 12 cycles. TCRdb recomputed calls from the 5' RACE reads with MiXCR, one row per CDR3 protein. The sample lists 350,000 to 450,000 distinct CDR3 sequences; about half were seen once. Regarding this clonotype: Its antigen is undetermined.

CDR3 size: 13 residues. Trimming shortened V by 5 bases and J by 8 bases, and 15 bases separated the two germline ends. This TCR derives from a man in his fifties or sixties in good health. The chain combines TRBV12-3 or TRBV12-4 with TRBJ1-2; D gene uncertain. Sequenced material: blood. The DNA of the CDR3 is TGTGCCAGCAGTAATTCCTTCGAATGGGGCTACACCTTC. Amino acid sequence: CASSNSFEWGYTF.